Below are 11 T cell receptor beta chains sequenced from a single sample in a study of T cell responses to AZD1222 COVID-19 vaccine. Libraries were prepared by immunoSEQ multiplex PCR; TCRdb keeps only in-frame clonotypes and omits some of them. The repertoire holds approximately 150,000 clones, with 75% to 95% as singletons. This material consisted of peripheral blood, taken on day 0 of AZD1222 vaccination. The receptors come from an adult in good health.

DNA of the CDR3: TGTGCCAGCAGCTTAGGACTAGCGGGGGGCCGGGAGCAGTACTTC. Translated, it gives CASSLGLAGGREQYF. This rearrangement joins TRBV7-2 to TRBJ2-7; 13 bases agree with TRBD2. The germline V gene encodes CDR1 SGHTA and CDR2 FQGNSA. This CDR3 spans 15 amino acids. V shed 1 base and J 7 bases; nucleotides not matched to a gene: 4.

J is TRBJ2-3 and V is TRBV7-9; possibly TRBD1 for D (6 bases). The CDR3 sequence is 15 residues long. Per germline, CDR1 SEHNR and CDR2 FQNEAQ (reference sequence). Trimming shortened V by 4 bases and J by 2 bases, and 13 bases separated the two germline ends. In nucleotides, the CDR3 is TGTGCCAGCAGCTGGGGGCCAGGGTCCACAGATACGCAGTATTTT. This translates into CASSWGPGSTDTQYF.

The rearrangement links TRBV3-1 (or the pseudogene TRBV3-2) to TRBJ2-7; TRBD2 agrees at 14 bases. This CDR3 is 17 amino acids long. The germline gives CDR1 LGHDT, CDR2 YNNKEL (reference sequence). V lost 3 bases, J lost 3 bases, and 7 bases stayed unmatched. CDR3 sequence: CASSQGLAGAQFYEQYF. The CDR3, as DNA: TGTGCCAGCAGCCAGGGACTAGCGGGGGCCCAATTCTACGAGCAGTACTTC.

This clone was found a few times. The chain couples TRBV3-1 (or the pseudogene TRBV3-2) to TRBJ2-7; D may match TRBD1 or TRBD2 (5 bases each). The CDR3 has 13 residues. Germline values: CDR1 LGHDT, CDR2 YNNKEL (reference sequence). The ends were cut back, 4 bases at V and 3 bases at J, with 10 bases in the middle. CDR3 region: CASSPGTHYEQYF. CDR3 in DNA: TGTGCCAGCAGCCCGGGGACCCACTACGAGCAGTACTTC.

The chain links TRBV4-3 to TRBJ1-2, with 9 positions matching TRBD1. The V segment lost 2 bases and the J segment 2 bases; nucleotides outside the gene matches: 9. Germline-derived CDR1 and CDR2 are LGHNA and YSLEER. This CDR3 has 17 amino acids. As DNA, the CDR3 is TGCGCCAGCAGCCAAAAACCCGGGACAGGGTTAAACTATGGCTACACCTTC. It yields the protein CASSQKPGTGLNYGYTF.

The chain has TRBV19 and TRBJ1-1; D is unresolved. Germline V gene lookup returns CDR1 LNHDA and CDR2 SQIVND (reference sequence). The CDR3 sequence is 13 residues long. With 5 bases removed from V and 3 bases from J, the gap between germline ends came to 10 bases. The DNA for the CDR3 is TGTGCCAGTAGTTCGAGGGAGTACACTGAAGCTTTCTTT. Its protein is CASSSREYTEAFF.

V usage is TRBV4-1 and J usage is TRBJ2-7; D possibly corresponds to TRBD1 (5 bases). Germline V CDR1 and CDR2: MGHRA, YSYEKL. The CDR3 consists of 13 residues. V gave up 3 bases and J gave up 6 bases, with 12 bases separating them. The CDR3 DNA is TGCGCCAGCAGCCATGCTGGTAGGGGCGAGCAGTACTTC. This sequence encodes CASSHAGRGEQYF.

This sequence joins TRBV5-1 and TRBJ2-1, with D unclear. V was shortened by 3 bases and J by 3 bases, with 13 bases between the two germline ends. Germline V gene sequence: CDR1 SGHRS, CDR2 YFSETQ. CDR3 size: 15 residues. For the CDR3, the DNA is TGCGCCAGCAGCTCGACGACGTGGGGCTACAATGAGCAGTTCTTC. Translated: CASSSTTWGYNEQFF.

The rearrangement links TRBV9 to TRBJ1-5, with D possibly matching TRBD1 (6 bases). This CDR3 has 14 amino acids. Trimming took 0 bases from V and 7 from J, leaving 11 bases between them. Germline V gene lookup returns CDR1 SGDLS and CDR2 YYNGEE. CDR3 bases: TGTGCCAGCAGCGTAGGGGGGGCGCACCAGCCCCAGCATTTT. As protein: CASSVGGAHQPQHF.

The chain is built from TRBV6-2 or TRBV6-3 and TRBJ2-1; D gene unclear. V lost 2 bases and J 0 bases, leaving 11 bases between the germline ends. The CDR3 sequence is 16 residues long. Per germline, CDR1 MNHEY and CDR2 SVGEGT. CDR3 sequence (DNA): TGTGCCAGCAGTTACCGGGCTCTAAGCTCCTACAATGAGCAGTTCTTC. It is translated as CASSYRALSSYNEQFF.

The rearrangement links TRBV4-2 to TRBJ1-5; no clear D gene. This CDR3 comprises 13 residues. Per germline, CDR1 LGHNA and CDR2 YNFKEQ. Trimming removed 1 base from V and 6 bases from J, with 7 bases in between. In DNA, the CDR3 is TGTGCCAGCAGCCAAGTCGGAGGTCAGCCCCAGCATTTT. It is translated as CASSQVGGQPQHF.